The 22 T cell receptor beta chains reported below all come from one sample, sequenced in a study of control samples from healthy donors and cancer patients. Profiling relied on immunoSEQ multiplex PCR, and the TCRdb table lists in-frame clones only, not all of them. Here the sample spans just over 150,000 clones, 93% being singletons. The sequencing input was blood. The receptor set was obtained from a man aged 45-60 years in good health.

The chain carries TRBV11-2 and TRBJ1-1, with D unresolved. Germline CDR1 is SGHAT and CDR2 is FQNNGV. Trimming took off 2 bases at V and 0 bases at J, with 7 bases between the two ends. The CDR3 totals 14 residues. The CDR3 nucleotides are TGTGCCAGCAGCTTATTAACGGTGAACACTGAAGCTTTCTTT. Translating gives CASSLLTVNTEAFF.

The V and J genes are TRBV10-3 and TRBJ1-2; 9 bases are a match to TRBD1. CDR3 length: 16 amino acids. V was pared by 5 bases and J by 4 bases, with 11 bases of the junction left unmatched. Per the germline V gene, CDR1 is ENHRY and CDR2 is SYGVKD. As DNA, the CDR3 is TGTGCCATCAGTACCGGGACAGGGTCCGAGGGCTATGGCTACACCTTC. It is translated as CAISTGTGSEGYGYTF.

This clone appeared once. The chain carries TRBV15 and TRBJ2-7; D is perhaps TRBD2 (6 bases). CDR1 and CDR2 (germline): LNHNV, YYDKDF (reference sequence). This CDR3 contains 14 residues. V was clipped by 8 bases and J by 0 bases, with 14 bases between them. CDR3 sequence: CATGGTGLSYEQYF. The CDR3 DNA sequence: TGTGCCACCGGGGGGACGGGCCTCTCCTACGAGCAGTACTTC.

J is TRBJ1-2 and V is TRBV6-5; weak D call: TRBD1 (5 bases). Germline V gene sequence: CDR1 MNHEY, CDR2 SVGAGI. Trimming left V 0 bases short and J 7 bases short, with 18 bases between. The CDR3 length is 16 residues. CDR3 sequence (DNA): TGTGCCAGCAGTTACTCGACCCGGGGCAGCCGCGGTGGCTACACCTTC. Translated: CASSYSTRGSRGGYTF.

The rearrangement uses TRBV5-1 and TRBJ1-6; TRBD1 matches 8 bases. The CDR3 is 15 amino acids. J gave up 8 bases and V 1 base, and 5 bases lay outside the gene matches. Germline CDR1 SGHRS, CDR2 YFSETQ. In DNA, the CDR3 is TGCGCCAGCAGCTTGTTGCAGGGGGCGGATTCACCCCTCCACTTT. Protein product: CASSLLQGADSPLHF.

This clone has only one observation. The rearrangement uses TRBV18 and TRBJ1-5; D unresolved. CDR1 and CDR2 (germline): KGHSH, LQKENI. This CDR3 is built from 14 residues. Trimming shortened V by 1 base and J by 4 bases, and 8 bases separated the two germline ends. Here the CDR3 DNA reads TGTGCCAGCTCACCACTACAGACAAATCAGCCCCAGCATTTT. It codes for CASSPLQTNQPQHF.

The rearrangement uses TRBV5-1 and TRBJ1-1, with D unresolved. The CDR3 extends over 15 amino acids. Germline assignment: CDR1 SGHRS and CDR2 YFSETQ. Deletions cut 4 bases from V and 3 bases from J, with 16 bases between. This chain's CDR3 is CASSPRAGRDTEAFF. For the CDR3, the DNA is TGCGCCAGCAGCCCCCGTGCGGGTCGGGACACTGAAGCTTTCTTT.

This chain uses TRBV9 with TRBJ2-1; 7 nucleotides agree with TRBD2. The junction had 10 bases not matched to a gene; V was cut back by 3 bases and J by 7 bases. This CDR3 region has 15 residues. Germline lookup yields CDR1 SGDLS and CDR2 YYNGEE. The CDR3 here is CASSASAGAPNEQFF. The CDR3 region has the DNA TGTGCCAGCAGCGCCTCGGCGGGAGCTCCAAATGAGCAGTTCTTC.

This clone was observed a single time. V is TRBV15 and J is TRBJ2-7; 7 bases are shared with TRBD1. CDR1 and CDR2 from the germline V gene are LNHNV and YYDKDF (reference sequence). J was trimmed by 0 bases and V by 4 bases; bases with no gene match: 9. The CDR3 runs 16 residues. The CDR3 nucleotides read TGTGCCACCAGCACACTACCGGGACAGAGCTCCTACGAGCAGTACTTC. The encoded protein is CATSTLPGQSSYEQYF.

This chain links TRBV14 with TRBJ2-5, with TRBD1 matching 11 bases. In germline, CDR1 is SGHDN, CDR2 FVKESK. The CDR3 is made up of 13 amino acids. Losses at the gene ends were 10 bases for V and 6 bases for J; bases not matched to a gene: 7. The CDR3, as DNA: TGTGCCACCTCGGGGACAGGGGGGAAGACCCAGTACTTC. Its protein product is CATSGTGGKTQYF. Filled out from reference TRBV14 and TRBJ2-5, the complete variable domain reads EAGVTQFPSHSVIEKGQTVTLRCDPISGHDNLYWYRRVMGKEIKFLLHFVKESKQDESGMPNNRFLAERTGGTYSTLKVQPAELEDSGVYFCATSGTGGKTQYFGPGTRLLVL.

V gene TRBV2 combines with J gene TRBJ1-2, with TRBD1 identical over 8 bases. Germline CDR1 reads SNHLY; CDR2 reads FYNNEI. The junction had 5 bases not matched to a gene; V was cut back by 9 bases and J by 2 bases. The CDR3 extends over 13 amino acids. This CDR3 reads CARADRGNYGYTF. CDR3 DNA: TGTGCCAGAGCCGACAGGGGCAACTATGGCTACACCTTC.

The chain joins TRBV6-5 to TRBJ1-2, with D tentatively TRBD1 (5 bases). This CDR3 has 12 amino acids. Trimming removed 7 bases at V and 4 bases at J, with 10 bases between. Germline CDR1 reads MNHEY; CDR2 reads SVGAGI. CDR3: CASTPGGYGYTF. The DNA for the CDR3 is TGTGCCAGCACCCCTGGGGGCTATGGCTACACCTTC.

The chain employs TRBV28 and TRBJ2-3; no definite D call. CDR3 length equals 11 residues. With 7 bases removed from V and 6 bases from J, the gap between germline ends came to 8 bases. Germline loops: CDR1 MDHEN, CDR2 SYDVKM. The CDR3 reads CASTFRDTQYF. CDR3 nucleotides: TGTGCCAGCACCTTTCGGGATACGCAGTATTTT.

V gene TRBV12-5 combines with J gene TRBJ2-5; 8 bases map to TRBD2. J was trimmed by 5 bases and V by 2 bases; bases with no gene match: 19. Germline loops: CDR1 LGHNT, CDR2 FRNRAP. CDR3 length: 19 amino acids. This CDR3 is CASGLLGDPTSGPGETQYF. The CDR3 DNA reads TGTGCTAGTGGTTTGCTAGGGGATCCAACTAGCGGCCCGGGGGAGACCCAGTACTTC.

This clone was recorded a few times. The gene calls are TRBV10-3 and TRBJ1-4; D is uncertain. There are 13 residues in the CDR3. CDR1 and CDR2 from the germline V gene are ENHRY and SYGVKD. V lost 0 bases, J lost 13 bases, and 12 bases lay in between. The CDR3 here is CAISESKMDSLFF. CDR3 sequence (DNA): TGTGCCATCAGTGAGTCGAAAATGGATTCACTGTTTTTT.

This rearrangement joins TRBV28 to TRBJ1-4, with unresolved D. The CDR3 covers 17 residues. Germline values: CDR1 MDHEN, CDR2 SYDVKM. V lost 6 bases, J lost 3 bases, and 20 bases lay in between. Written as DNA, the CDR3 is TGTGCCAGCAGCCCCAAACTCGTCGGGGTTCCTAATGAAAAACTGTTTTTT. It specifies CASSPKLVGVPNEKLFF. The whole variable domain, filled in from reference TRBV28 and TRBJ1-4, reads DVKVTQSSRYLVKRTGEKVFLECVQDMDHENMFWYRQDPGLGLRLIYFSYDVKMKEKGDIPEGYSVSREKKERFSLILESASTNQTSMYLCASSPKLVGVPNEKLFFGSGTQLSVL.

The chain recombines TRBV5-5 with TRBJ2-7; 9 bases fit TRBD1. Losses at the gene ends were 4 bases for V and 3 bases for J; bases not matched to a gene: 8. The CDR3 runs 15 residues. Germline CDR1 reads SGHKS; CDR2 reads YYEKEE (reference sequence). For the CDR3, the DNA is TGTGCCAGCAGCCCGGCACCGACAGGGGGCTACGAGCAGTACTTC. Translated: CASSPAPTGGYEQYF.

This clone occurred once. This chain connects TRBV24-1 to TRBJ1-2; D is undetermined. Germline CDR1 is KGHDR and CDR2 is SFDVKD. V lost 3 bases, J lost 7 bases, and 11 bases lay in between. CDR3 length: 13 residues. CDR3 residues: CATSDPKRGGYTF. Written as DNA, the CDR3 is TGTGCCACCAGTGATCCCAAACGTGGTGGCTACACCTTC.

The V and J genes are TRBV3-1 (or the pseudogene TRBV3-2) and TRBJ2-5, with 9 bases aligning to TRBD2. The CDR3 contains 13 residues. The J segment lost 4 bases and the V segment lost 4 bases, leaving 1 base of the junction unmatched. The V gene's germline CDR1 is LGHDT and CDR2 YNNKEL (reference sequence). The CDR3 protein is CASSLAGVETQYF. The DNA for the CDR3 is TGTGCCAGCAGCCTAGCGGGGGTAGAGACCCAGTACTTC.

The chain carries TRBV6-2 or TRBV6-3 and TRBJ2-1; 11 bases are a match to TRBD2. The CDR3 is 16 residues long. J was trimmed by 9 bases and V by 5 bases; bases with no gene match: 12. Germline V gene sequence: CDR1 MNHEY, CDR2 SVGEGT. The CDR3 DNA is TGTGCCAGCAGTCAACGACTAGCGGGACCCCTGGGTGAGCAGTTCTTC. It translates to CASSQRLAGPLGEQFF.

The table lists this clone with a count of one. V gene TRBV7-3 combines with J gene TRBJ2-5, with a tentative D call TRBD2 (5 bases). Germline CDR1 reads SGHTA; CDR2 reads FQGTGA. The CDR3 runs 15 residues. The V gene lost 1 base and the J gene lost 4 bases, with 13 bases spanning the gap. The CDR3 reads CASSLIGGRRETQYF. The CDR3 DNA reads as TGTGCCAGCAGCTTAATCGGTGGGAGAAGAGAGACCCAGTACTTC.

The V call is TRBV11-2, the J call TRBJ2-7; D gene unclear. V lost 5 bases, J lost 2 bases, and 13 bases lay in between. Germline values: CDR1 SGHAT, CDR2 FQNNGV. This CDR3 is 14 amino acids long. The CDR3 is CASSLTGPTYEQYF. The CDR3 DNA follows: TGTGCCAGCAGCCTCACGGGTCCCACCTACGAGCAGTACTTC.